These 3 T cell receptor beta chains share one sample of origin, sequenced in a study of tumor-infiltrating lymphocytes in primary liver carcinoma. Total RNA (roughly 530 ng) served as template for TCR beta cDNA synthesis primed by a constant-region primer. Employing slightly modified ARM-PCR, three nested multiplex PCR rounds were run, and these gave rise to the TCR beta libraries. TRBV1-TRBV30 forward primers and a C-beta reverse primer were used in the first two PCR rounds, which each ran for approximately 9 cycles. MiXCR, run by TCRdb on the multiplex PCR reads, gives a single entry per CDR3 protein. The sample records 90,000 to 150,000 distinct CDR3 sequences, around 70% being singletons. It was from roughly 20-30 mg of unsorted bulk tissue that RNA and DNA were co-extracted. The material sequenced was tumor-adjacent normal liver tissue. These receptors were taken from an older woman with primary liver carcinoma and hepatitis B virus infection.

The chain recombines TRBV11-3 with TRBJ1-6; tentatively, D is TRBD1 (5 bases). This CDR3 spans 13 amino acids. Germline CDR1 and CDR2: SGHNT and YENEEA. CDR3 DNA: TGTGTCACGAGCTTAGAGCAGGGTTCACCCCTCCACTTT. It encodes CVTSLEQGSPLHF. Full variable domain (outside the CDR3, taken from reference TRBV11-3 and TRBJ1-6): EAGVVQSPRYKIIEKKQPVAFWCNPISGHNTLYWYLQNLGQGPELLIRYENEEAVDDSQLPKDRFSAERLKGVDSTLKIQPAELGDSAVYLCVTSLEQGSPLHFGNGTRLTVT.

Points on this clonotype: Mismatch with germline at one junction end may stem from a read error. V and J are TRBV12-3 or TRBV12-4 and TRBJ2-2, with 10 bases fitting TRBD2. There are 15 residues in the CDR3. In DNA form, the CDR3 reads TGTGCCAGCAGTTCTGGACTAGCGGTCGCCGGGGGGCTGTTTTTT. Protein: CASSSGLAVAGGLFF.

The rearrangement links TRBV29-1 to TRBJ2-5; 7 bases match TRBD1. Looked up from germline, CDR1 is SQVTM and CDR2 is ANQGSEA. V lost 4 bases, J lost 12 bases, and 20 bases stayed unmatched. This CDR3 spans 15 amino acids. CDR3 DNA sequence: TGCAGCGTTGCCCGACAGGGCCGGGGTCAAGAGACTGAGTACTTC. Its translation: CSVARQGRGQETEYF.